The clone carrying this T cell receptor beta chain is labeled medium-sized (0.01 to 0.1%). Its antigen is not known. About 450 ng RNA was reverse transcribed with alpha and beta constant-region primers. Separate chain-specific third strand synthesis with multiplexing indices produced the alpha and beta libraries. A single record per CDR3 protein comes from TCRdb applying MiXCR to the 5' RACE reads. The sample carries about 10,000 distinct CDR3 sequences, roughly 8% recorded once. This sample was taken from a study of HIV-infected patients and healthy controls. Points from the study as a whole: Untreated HIV+ repertoires had roughly threefold fewer distinct CDR3s and lower Shannon diversity than healthy controls. CDR3 sharing between individuals was lower in HIV-infected patients than in healthy controls.

No cell fractionation was done, so the repertoire covers all unsorted peripheral blood T cells. The sample was blood. The sequence was obtained from an adult in good health.

The CDR3 reads CASSPGGLAGGLAKNIQYF. The CDR3 nucleotides read TGTGCCAGCAGTCCGGGGGGACTAGCGGGAGGACTAGCCAAAAACATTCAGTACTTC. The chain joins TRBV6-5 to TRBJ2-4, with 15 bases lining up with TRBD2. This CDR3 is built from 19 residues. CDR1 is MNHEY and CDR2 is SVGAGI in the germline V gene. V was pared by 5 bases and J by 0 bases, with 8 bases of the junction left unmatched.